This T cell receptor beta chain originates from a study of cytomegalovirus exposure and HLA in healthy donors. The study's findings and limits: Several of the most significant clusters appeared, in a later analysis, to be linked to common viral pathogens. Likely technical artifact: a cluster of highly shared sequence variants. Among TCR beta chains, those listed as cytomegalovirus-associated numbered over 150.

Worth noting for this clone: Its antigen is not identified.

Donors showed nominal health when sampled, although they likely had unrecorded immune exposures. The CDR3 extends over 14 amino acids. Trimming shortened V by 5 bases and J by 4 bases, and 11 bases separated the two germline ends. Germline CDR1 and CDR2: MNHEY and SVGAGI. PCR used 60 Vbeta primers and 13 Jbeta primers. Repertoires were generated with immunoSEQ multiplex PCR, while TCRdb's copy carries only in-frame clones and drops some. The table lists around 130,000 clones, 66% of them singletons. The clonotype originates from a woman aged 55-70 years in good health and CMV-seronegative. Sequenced sample: PBMCs. The chain couples TRBV6-5 to TRBJ1-4, with D possibly TRBD1 on 5 matching bases. In DNA form, the CDR3 reads TGTGCCAGCAGTCCCCGACAGAGTAATGAAAAACTGTTTTTT. Translation: CASSPRQSNEKLFF.